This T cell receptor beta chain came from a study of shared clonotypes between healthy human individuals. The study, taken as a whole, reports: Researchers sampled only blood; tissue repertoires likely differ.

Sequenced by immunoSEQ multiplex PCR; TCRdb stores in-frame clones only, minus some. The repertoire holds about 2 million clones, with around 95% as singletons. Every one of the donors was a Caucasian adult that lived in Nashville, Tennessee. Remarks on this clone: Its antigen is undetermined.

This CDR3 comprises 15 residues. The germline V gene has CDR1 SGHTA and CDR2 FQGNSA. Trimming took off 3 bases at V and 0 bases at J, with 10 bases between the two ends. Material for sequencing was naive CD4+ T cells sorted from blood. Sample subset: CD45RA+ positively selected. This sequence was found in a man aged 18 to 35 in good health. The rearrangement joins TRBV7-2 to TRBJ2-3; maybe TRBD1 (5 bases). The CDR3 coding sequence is TGTGCCAGCAGCTTTCGGACACCCAGCACAGATACGCAGTATTTT. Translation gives CASSFRTPSTDTQYF.